The entry that follows covers one TCR beta chain sequence. The antigen is not known. Culture lasted about 11 days before CD4+ T cell isolation. The participants, recipients of two vaccine doses, got either BNT162b2 or mRNA-1273. Nucleocapsid antibody tests were negative, and the vaccine recipients had no prior SARS-CoV-2 infection. The data stem from a study of vaccination effects on CD4 cells after COVID-19. The junction had 10 bases not matched to a gene; V was cut back by 6 bases and J by 5 bases. Germline CDR1 is SGHTA and CDR2 is FQGNSA. This CDR3 region has 16 residues. The method was immunoSEQ multiplex PCR; TCRdb's version includes in-frame clones alone and lacks a portion of them. The profile shows tens of thousands of clones, around 74% of them singletons.

The V gene is TRBV7-2, the J gene TRBJ2-5; 12 bases fit TRBD1. The clonotype was recovered from a human donor who received a COVID-19 vaccine. The sequencing used CD4+ T cells from PBMCs cultured without peptide, collected after COVID-19 vaccination. This CDR3 reads CASRAPGTGGAETQYF. The CDR3 nucleotides read TGTGCCAGCAGGGCACCAGGGACAGGGGGCGCGGAGACCCAGTACTTC. The full variable domain, with the rest looked up from reference TRBV7-2 and TRBJ2-5, is GAGVSQSPSNKVTEKGKDVELRCDPISGHTALYWYRQSLGQGLEFLIYFQGNSAPDKSGLPSDRFSAERTGGSVSTLTIQRTQQEDSAVYLCASRAPGTGGAETQYFGPGTRLLVL.